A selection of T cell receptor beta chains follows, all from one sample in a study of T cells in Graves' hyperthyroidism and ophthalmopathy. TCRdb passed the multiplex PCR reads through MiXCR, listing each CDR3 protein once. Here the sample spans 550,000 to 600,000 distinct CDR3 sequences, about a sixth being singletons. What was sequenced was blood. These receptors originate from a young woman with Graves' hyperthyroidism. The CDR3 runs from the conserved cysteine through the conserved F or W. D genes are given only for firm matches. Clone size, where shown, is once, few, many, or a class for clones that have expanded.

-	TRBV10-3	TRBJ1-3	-	TGTGCCATCAGATTCATGACAGCCACGGGAAACACCATATATTTT	CAIRFMTATGNTIYF
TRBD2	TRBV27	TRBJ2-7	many	TGTGCCAGCAGAAAACTAGCGTCCTACGAGCAGTACTTC	CASRKLASYEQYF
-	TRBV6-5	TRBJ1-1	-	TGTGCCAGCAGTTACTCGATACCAGTTATGAACACTGAAGCTTTCTTT	CASSYSIPVMNTEAFF
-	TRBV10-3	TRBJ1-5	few	TGTGCCATCAGTGCCAACTATAGCAATCAGCCCCAGCATTTT	CAISANYSNQPQHF
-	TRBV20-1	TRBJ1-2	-	TGCAGCCAAAGGAGAGGGCTCTATGGCTACACCTTC	CSQRRGLYGYTF
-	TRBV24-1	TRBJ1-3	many	TGTGCCACCAGTGACCCAGGGAGAAACACCATATATTTT	CATSDPGRNTIYF
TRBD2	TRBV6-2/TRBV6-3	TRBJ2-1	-	TGTGCCAGCAGTTCTAGCGGGGGCGCTACCTACAATGAGCAGTTCTTC	CASSSSGGATYNEQFF
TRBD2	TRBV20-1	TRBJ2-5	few	TGCAGTGCTAGCCAGACTAGCGGGAGGGGAGAGACCCAGTACTTC	CSASQTSGRGETQYF
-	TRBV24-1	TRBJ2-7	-	TGTGCCACCAGTGCCTCGACAAGGCCCCCCTACGAGCAGTACTTC	CATSASTRPPYEQYF
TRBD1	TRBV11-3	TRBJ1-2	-	TGTGCCAGCACCAAGACAGGGGATTCAGGCTACACCTTC	CASTKTGDSGYTF
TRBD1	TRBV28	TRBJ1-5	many	TGTGCCAGCAGTCCGTGGTCGGGACAGGGTGTACAGCCCCAGCATTTT	CASSPWSGQGVQPQHF
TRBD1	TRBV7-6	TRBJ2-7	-	TGTGCCAGCAGCTCAGACGGGACAGCCTACGAGCAGTACTTC	CASSSDGTAYEQYF
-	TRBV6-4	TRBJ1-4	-	TGTGCCAGCAGTGACTCCCCGGAGGACGTAAATGAAAAACTGTTTTTT	CASSDSPEDVNEKLFF
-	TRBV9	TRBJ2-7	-	TGTGCCAGCAGCGTGGCAGTAGGTGGCCTTTCCTACGAGCAGTACTTC	CASSVAVGGLSYEQYF
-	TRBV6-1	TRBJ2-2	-	TGTGCCAGCAGGAGTCCCGGGGGGCCTACCGGGGAGCTGTTTTTT	CASRSPGGPTGELFF
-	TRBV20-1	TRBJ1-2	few	TGCAGTGCTAGAGATACCGGCGGGCGATCAAACTATGGCTACACCTTC	CSARDTGGRSNYGYTF
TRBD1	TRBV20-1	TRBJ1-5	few	TGCAGTGCTCGCGCATCGGGACAGACCGGCAATCAGCCCCAGCATTTT	CSARASGQTGNQPQHF
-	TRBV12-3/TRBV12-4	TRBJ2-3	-	TGTGCCAGCAGTTTTCATCGGGATACGCAGTATTTT	CASSFHRDTQYF
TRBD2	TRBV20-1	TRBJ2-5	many	TGCAGTGCTAGAGAAGGCGGGGGGCAAGAGACCCAGTACTTC	CSAREGGGQETQYF
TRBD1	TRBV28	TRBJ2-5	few	TGTGCCAGCAGTTTGGTCGGGGGACAGGGACAAGAGACCCAGTACTTC	CASSLVGGQGQETQYF
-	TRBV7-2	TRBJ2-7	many	TGTGCCAGCAGCTTAGGCCCCGCCTCCTACGAGCAGTACTTC	CASSLGPASYEQYF
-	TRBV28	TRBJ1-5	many	TGTGCCAGCAGTCCGGATAGTGGCCTGAAGCCCCAGCATTTT	CASSPDSGLKPQHF
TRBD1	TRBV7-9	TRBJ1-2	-	TGTGCCAGCAGCACCCGGACAGGAGATTATGGCTACACCTTC	CASSTRTGDYGYTF
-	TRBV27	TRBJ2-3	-	TGTGCCAGCAGCGGACCACACGCAGATACGCAGTATTTT	CASSGPHADTQYF
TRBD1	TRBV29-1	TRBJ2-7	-	TGCAGCGTTGGACAGGGCTTTTCCCACGAGCAGTACTTC	CSVGQGFSHEQYF
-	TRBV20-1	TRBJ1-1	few	TGCAGTGCTAGAGATTCGGGAGCTTGGGCTGAAGCTTTCTTT	CSARDSGAWAEAFF
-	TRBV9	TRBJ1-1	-	TGTGCCAGCAGCCGTAGTTGGGGGAACACTGAAGCTTTCTTT	CASSRSWGNTEAFF
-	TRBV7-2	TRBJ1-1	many	TGTGCCAGCACCCCGGAGAAAATGAACACTGAAGCTTTCTTT	CASTPEKMNTEAFF
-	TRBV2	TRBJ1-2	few	TGTGCCAGGGTGACATCGTCGGGTAATGGCTACACCTTC	CARVTSSGNGYTF
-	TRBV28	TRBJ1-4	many	TGTGCCAGCAGTTTAATTCAGAATGAAAAACTGTTTTTT	CASSLIQNEKLFF
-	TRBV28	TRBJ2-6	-	TGTGCCAGCAGTGCCAACGTTTGGAGGGTCGCTGGGGCCAACGTCCTGACTTTC	CASSANVWRVAGANVLTF
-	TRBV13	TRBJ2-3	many	TGTGCCAGCAGCTTCCTCTCCCCCCCAGATACGCAGTATTTT	CASSFLSPPDTQYF
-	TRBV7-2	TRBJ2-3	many	TGTGCCAGCAGCGATCGCGGGGCTACTAGCACAGATACGCAGTATTTT	CASSDRGATSTDTQYF
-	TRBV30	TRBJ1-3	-	TGTGCCTGGAGTGTACTTTCGGGAACTGGAAACACCATATATTTT	CAWSVLSGTGNTIYF
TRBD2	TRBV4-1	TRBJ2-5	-	TGCGCCAGCAGCCAAGGACTAGCGGGGGGGGACCAAGAGACCCAGTACTTC	CASSQGLAGGDQETQYF